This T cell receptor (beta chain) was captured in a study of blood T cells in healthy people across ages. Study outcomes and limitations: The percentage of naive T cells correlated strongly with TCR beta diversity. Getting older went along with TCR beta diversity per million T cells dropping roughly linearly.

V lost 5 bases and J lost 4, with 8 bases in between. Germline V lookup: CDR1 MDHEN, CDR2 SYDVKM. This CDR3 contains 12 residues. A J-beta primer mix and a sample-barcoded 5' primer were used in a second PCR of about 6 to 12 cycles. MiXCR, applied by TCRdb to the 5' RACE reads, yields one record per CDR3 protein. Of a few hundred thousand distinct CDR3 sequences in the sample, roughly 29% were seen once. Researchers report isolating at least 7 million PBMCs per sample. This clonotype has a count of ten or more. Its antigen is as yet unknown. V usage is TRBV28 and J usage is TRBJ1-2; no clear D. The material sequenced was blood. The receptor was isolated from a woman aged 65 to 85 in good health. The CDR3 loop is CASSAATYGYTF. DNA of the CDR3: TGTGCCAGCAGTGCAGCGACCTATGGCTACACCTTC.